This record covers a single T cell receptor beta chain. CDR3 length equals 12 residues. Looked up from germline, CDR1 is ENHRY and CDR2 is SYGVKD. Trimming cost V 3 bases and J 3 bases, with 6 bases left between them. This record belongs to a study of blood T cell repertoires in COVID-19. The wider study: Acute-phase and convalescent COVID-19 samples originated in the United States, Italy and Spain. PBMCs, B-cell-depleted T cells, or T cells provided the cDNA or gDNA that made up the material.

How the authors handled the data: Estimation of nucleated cell counts relied on the amplification of reference gene primers. Here immunoSEQ multiplex PCR was the method, and the copy in TCRdb shows in-frame clones only, minus some. For V, J and clone size, that table is used; D and trimming come from the DNA. The sample lists 260,000 or so clones, approximately 91% seen once, with over 8% in the top ten. This TCR was sampled from a man between 18 and 35 years old with active or convalescent COVID-19. This sequence joins TRBV10-3 and TRBJ2-7; TRBD2 is a possible D gene (5 bases). Input material: peripheral blood. In DNA, the CDR3 is TGTGCCATCAGTGACGGGGTCTACGAGCAGTACTTC. This gives the protein CAISDGVYEQYF.